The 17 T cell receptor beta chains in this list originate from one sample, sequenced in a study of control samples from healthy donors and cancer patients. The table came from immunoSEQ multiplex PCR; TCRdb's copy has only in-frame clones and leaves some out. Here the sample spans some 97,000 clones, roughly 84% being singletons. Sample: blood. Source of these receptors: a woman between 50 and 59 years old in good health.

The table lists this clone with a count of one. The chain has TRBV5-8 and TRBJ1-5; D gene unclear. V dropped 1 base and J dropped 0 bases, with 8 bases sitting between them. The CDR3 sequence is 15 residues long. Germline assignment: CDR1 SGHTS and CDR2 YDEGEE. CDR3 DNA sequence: TGTGCCAGCAGCTTGTACGTAGATAGCAATCAGCCCCAGCATTTT. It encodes CASSLYVDSNQPQHF.

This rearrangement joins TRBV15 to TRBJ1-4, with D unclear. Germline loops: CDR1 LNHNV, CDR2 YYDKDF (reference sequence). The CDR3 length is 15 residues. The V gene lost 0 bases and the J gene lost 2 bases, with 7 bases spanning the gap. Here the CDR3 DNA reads TGTGCCACCAGCAGAGACACCGCCACTAATGAAAAACTGTTTTTT. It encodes CATSRDTATNEKLFF.

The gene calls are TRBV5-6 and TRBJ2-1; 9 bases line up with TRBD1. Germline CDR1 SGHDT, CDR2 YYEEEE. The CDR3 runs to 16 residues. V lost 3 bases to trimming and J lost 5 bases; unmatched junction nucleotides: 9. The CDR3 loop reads CASSSEGQGRDNEQFF. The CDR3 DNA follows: TGTGCCAGCAGCTCCGAAGGACAGGGGAGAGACAATGAGCAGTTCTTC.

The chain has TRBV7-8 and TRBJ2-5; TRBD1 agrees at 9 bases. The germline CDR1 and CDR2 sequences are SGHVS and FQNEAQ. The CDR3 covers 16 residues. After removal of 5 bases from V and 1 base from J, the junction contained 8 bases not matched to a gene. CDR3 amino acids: CASSPWTGEGQETQYF. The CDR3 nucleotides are TGTGCCAGCAGCCCTTGGACAGGGGAAGGCCAAGAGACCCAGTACTTC.

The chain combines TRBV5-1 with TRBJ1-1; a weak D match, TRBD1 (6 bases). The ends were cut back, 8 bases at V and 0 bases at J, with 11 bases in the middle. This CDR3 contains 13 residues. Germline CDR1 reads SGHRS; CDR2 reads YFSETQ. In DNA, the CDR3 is TGCGCCAGTAACGGACAGTTGAACACTGAAGCTTTCTTT. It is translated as CASNGQLNTEAFF. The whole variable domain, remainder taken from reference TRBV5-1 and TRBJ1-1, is KAGVTQTPRYLIKTRGQQVTLSCSPISGHRSVSWYQQTPGQGLQFLFEYFSETQRNKGNFPGRFSGRQFSNSRSEMNVSTLELGDSALYLCASNGQLNTEAFFGQGTRLTVV.

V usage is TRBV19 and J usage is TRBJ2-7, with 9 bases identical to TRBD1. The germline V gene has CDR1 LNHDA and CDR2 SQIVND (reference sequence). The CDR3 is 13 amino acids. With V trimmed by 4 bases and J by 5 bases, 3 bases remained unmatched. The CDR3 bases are TGTGCCAGTAGTAGAACAGGGGGCGACGAGCAGTACTTC. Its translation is CASSRTGGDEQYF.

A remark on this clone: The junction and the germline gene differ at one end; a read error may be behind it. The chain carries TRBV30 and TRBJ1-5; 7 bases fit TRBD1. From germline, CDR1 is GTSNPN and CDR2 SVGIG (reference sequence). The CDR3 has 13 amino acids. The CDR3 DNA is TGTGCCTGGAGCTCACTCGGGGGACAGCACCAGCATTTT. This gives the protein CAWSSLGGQHQHF.

In DNA form, the CDR3 reads TGTGCCAGCAGCCACCCGCTGTCTACAGGGGCCAACTATGGCTACACCTTC. Its protein is CASSHPLSTGANYGYTF. The chain uses TRBV7-9 and TRBJ1-2; 7 bases match TRBD1. The germline V gene has CDR1 SEHNR and CDR2 FQNEAQ (reference sequence). The CDR3 spans 17 residues. V shed 5 bases, J shed 2 bases, and the junction held 14 bases outside the gene matches.

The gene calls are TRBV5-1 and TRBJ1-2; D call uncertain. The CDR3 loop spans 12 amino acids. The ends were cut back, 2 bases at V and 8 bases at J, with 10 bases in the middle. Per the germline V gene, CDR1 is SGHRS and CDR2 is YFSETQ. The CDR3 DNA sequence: TGCGCCAGCAGCTTTTATACGGGGGGCTACACCTTC. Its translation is CASSFYTGGYTF.

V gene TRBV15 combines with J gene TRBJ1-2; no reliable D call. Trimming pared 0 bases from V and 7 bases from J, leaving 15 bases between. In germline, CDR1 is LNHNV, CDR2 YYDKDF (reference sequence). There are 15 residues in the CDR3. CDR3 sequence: CATSRDFLRGIGYTF. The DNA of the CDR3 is TGTGCCACCAGCAGAGATTTTTTACGAGGGATTGGCTACACCTTC.

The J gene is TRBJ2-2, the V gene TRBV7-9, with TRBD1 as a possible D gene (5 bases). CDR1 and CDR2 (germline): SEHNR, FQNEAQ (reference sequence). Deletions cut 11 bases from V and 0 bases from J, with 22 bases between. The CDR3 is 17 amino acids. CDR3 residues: CALFPDTIFANTGELFF. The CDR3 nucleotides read TGTGCCCTATTCCCGGACACCATTTTCGCGAACACCGGGGAGCTGTTTTTT.

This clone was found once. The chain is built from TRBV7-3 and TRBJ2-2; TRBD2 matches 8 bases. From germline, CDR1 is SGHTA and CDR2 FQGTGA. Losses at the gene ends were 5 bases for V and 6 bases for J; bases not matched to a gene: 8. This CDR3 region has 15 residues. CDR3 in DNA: TGTGCCAGCAGCCCCGGGGGAGCGGGAGCCGGGGAGCTGTTTTTT. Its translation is CASSPGGAGAGELFF.

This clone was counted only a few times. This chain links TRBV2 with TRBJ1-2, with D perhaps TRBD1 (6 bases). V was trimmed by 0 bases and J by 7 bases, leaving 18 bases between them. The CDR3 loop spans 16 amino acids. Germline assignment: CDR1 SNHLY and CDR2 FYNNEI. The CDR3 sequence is CASSEARIGGSPGYTF. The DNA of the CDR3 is TGTGCCAGCAGTGAAGCGCGGATAGGGGGGTCACCTGGCTACACCTTC.

The CDR3 protein is CASSQDPASGNTIYF. DNA for the CDR3: TGCGCCAGCAGCCAAGATCCGGCCTCTGGAAACACCATATATTTT. V is TRBV4-3 and J is TRBJ1-3; D is undetermined. The germline CDR1 and CDR2 sequences are LGHNA and YSLEER. The length of the CDR3 is 15 residues. With 0 bases removed from V and 0 bases from J, the gap between germline ends came to 6 bases.

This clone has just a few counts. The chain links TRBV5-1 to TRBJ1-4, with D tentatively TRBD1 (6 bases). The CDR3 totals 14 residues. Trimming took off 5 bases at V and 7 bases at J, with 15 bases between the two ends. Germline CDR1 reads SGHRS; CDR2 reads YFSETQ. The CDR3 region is CASRQGPEGEKLFF. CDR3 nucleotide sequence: TGCGCCAGCAGACAGGGTCCTGAGGGTGAAAAACTGTTTTTT.

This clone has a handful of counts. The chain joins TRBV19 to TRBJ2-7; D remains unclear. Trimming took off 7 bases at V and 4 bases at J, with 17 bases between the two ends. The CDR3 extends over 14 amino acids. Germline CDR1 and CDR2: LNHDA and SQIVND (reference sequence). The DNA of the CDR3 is TGTGCCAGTAACCCTTCTTCAGGCCCTTACGAGCAGTACTTC. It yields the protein CASNPSSGPYEQYF.

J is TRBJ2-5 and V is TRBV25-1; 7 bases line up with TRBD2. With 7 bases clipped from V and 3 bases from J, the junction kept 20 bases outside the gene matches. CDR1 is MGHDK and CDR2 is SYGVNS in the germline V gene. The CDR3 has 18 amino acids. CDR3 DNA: TGTGCCAGCACCCGATCTTGGCTAGCGGTCGGACGGGAAGAGACCCAGTACTTC. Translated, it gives CASTRSWLAVGREETQYF.